The 8 T cell receptor beta chains in this list originate from one sample, sequenced in a study of technical replicates of blood from a few donors. Assay: immunoSEQ multiplex PCR; the TCRdb copy retains only in-frame clones and omits some. Of about 97,000 clones listed, approximately 96% are singletons. Sequenced input: T cells isolated from PBMCs. The source of these receptors is a human donor in good health.

The chain employs TRBV15 and TRBJ2-7, with D possibly TRBD1 on 5 matching bases. Germline V gene sequence: CDR1 LNHNV, CDR2 YYDKDF (reference sequence). V lost 3 bases, J lost 4 bases, and 10 bases lay in between. The CDR3 runs 13 residues. CDR3 sequence (DNA): TGTGCCACCAGCAGGGACATCGGGTACGAGCAGTACTTC. Protein product: CATSRDIGYEQYF.

The CDR3 DNA reads as TGTGCCAGCAGCGACACGGGATCCGAGCAGTACTTC. Its translation: CASSDTGSEQYF. V and J are TRBV11-2 and TRBJ2-7, with a weak D call TRBD2 (5 bases). V was cut by 5 bases and J by 6 bases, with 11 bases left in between. Per the germline V gene, CDR1 is SGHAT and CDR2 is FQNNGV. The CDR3 contains 12 residues. Supplemented by reference TRBV11-2 and TRBJ2-7, the full variable domain reads EAGVAQSPRYKIIEKRQSVAFWCNPISGHATLYWYQQILGQGPKLLIQFQNNGVVDDSQLPKDRFSAERLKGVDSTLKIQPAKLEDSAVYLCASSDTGSEQYFGPGTRLTVT.

The count of this clone is one. The gene calls are TRBV19 and TRBJ2-4; 7 positions match TRBD1. This CDR3 has 13 residues. Germline V gene sequence: CDR1 LNHDA, CDR2 SQIVND (reference sequence). Losses at the gene ends were 5 bases for V and 9 bases for J; bases not matched to a gene: 7. In nucleotides, the CDR3 is TGTGCCAGTAGTGCCGGGACAGACGGCATTCAGTACTTC. Amino acids: CASSAGTDGIQYF.

The table lists this clone with a count of one. The chain employs TRBV28 and TRBJ2-7, with D perhaps TRBD1 (6 bases). The CDR3 loop spans 14 amino acids. V dropped 5 bases and J dropped 4 bases, with 15 bases sitting between them. The germline V gene encodes CDR1 MDHEN and CDR2 SYDVKM. Written as DNA, the CDR3 is TGTGCCAGCAGTCCACAGGGTCTCGGATACGAGCAGTACTTC. Amino acid sequence: CASSPQGLGYEQYF.

V and J are TRBV11-2 and TRBJ1-5; D remains unclear. CDR1 and CDR2 (germline): SGHAT, FQNNGV. V was trimmed by 0 bases and J by 7 bases, leaving 13 bases between them. The CDR3 contains 15 residues. The CDR3 nucleotides are TGTGCCAGCAGCTTAGATGCTAGAGGGTTGCAGCCCCAGCATTTT. Translated, it gives CASSLDARGLQPQHF. Full variable domain (rest looked up from reference TRBV11-2 and TRBJ1-5): EAGVAQSPRYKIIEKRQSVAFWCNPISGHATLYWYQQILGQGPKLLIQFQNNGVVDDSQLPKDRFSAERLKGVDSTLKIQPAKLEDSAVYLCASSLDARGLQPQHFGDGTRLSIL.

The CDR3 reads CASGWPYTSSGASTDTQYF. The CDR3 DNA sequence: TGTGCTAGTGGTTGGCCGTACACATCTAGCGGGGCTAGCACAGATACGCAGTATTTT. The chain carries TRBV12-5 and TRBJ2-3, with 9 positions matching TRBD2. The CDR3 runs to 19 residues. Trimming removed 4 bases from V and 0 bases from J; junction bases left unmatched: 14. Germline CDR1 LGHNT, CDR2 FRNRAP.

In regard to this clone: Germline is not matched at one junction end, which may reflect a read error. The chain carries TRBV7-7 and TRBJ2-5; 10 bases map to TRBD2. CDR3 size: 14 residues. CDR1 is SSHAT, CDR2 FNYEAQ, per germline (reference sequence). For the CDR3, the DNA is TGTGCTAGCAGCTTAGGACTAGCGGAAGAGACCCAGTACTTC. This gives the protein CASSLGLAEETQYF. The full variable domain, completed using reference TRBV7-7 and TRBJ2-5, is GAGVSQSPRYKVTKRGQDVTLRCDPISSHATLYWYQQALGQGPEFLTYFNYEAQPDKSGLPSDRFSAERPEGSISTLTIQRTEQRDSAMYRCASSLGLAEETQYFGPGTRLLVL.

The CDR3 region is CASSLGGGRVSYEQYF. CDR3 DNA sequence: TGTGCCAGCAGTTTAGGGGGCGGGCGGGTTTCCTACGAGCAGTACTTC. The rearrangement uses TRBV27 and TRBJ2-7; the D gene is possibly TRBD1 (6 bases). With 2 bases removed from V and 1 base from J, the gap between germline ends came to 15 bases. Germline V gives CDR1 MNHEY, CDR2 SMNVEV (reference sequence). The CDR3 runs 16 residues.